The 12 T cell receptor beta chains presented below share a single source sample, sequenced in a study of vaccination and CD4 T cells after COVID-19. Sequencing of the DNA from cultured CD4+ T cells was carried out with the Oncomine TCR Beta short-read assay. TCRdb re-analysed the PCR reads in MiXCR, keeping a single row per CDR3 protein. The table shows about 20,000 distinct CDR3 sequences, with around 55% occurring only once. Regarding treatment: roughly 10-day PBMC culture with coronavirus spike peptide pools or control peptides (ViraFEST assay). Their target antigens are unknown. What was sequenced was CD4+ T cells from blood, cultured in vitro. The origin of the receptors is a human donor who had recovered from COVID-19.

The rearrangement joins TRBV5-4 to TRBJ2-2; possibly TRBD1 for D (6 bases). V lost 4 bases and J lost 8, with 15 bases in between. CDR3 length: 14 residues. The germline V gene encodes CDR1 SGHNT and CDR2 YYREEE (reference sequence). As DNA, the CDR3 is TGTGCCAGCAGCGTCGAGACAGGCTTGGGGGAGCTGTTTTTT. Its translation: CASSVETGLGELFF.

A few counts support this clonotype. The chain couples TRBV5-1 to TRBJ1-2; 7 bases map to TRBD1. This CDR3 spans 18 amino acids. The germline V gene encodes CDR1 SGHRS and CDR2 YFSETQ. J was trimmed by 0 bases and V by 3 bases; bases with no gene match: 14. CDR3 amino acids: CASSSSTLTGSTNYGYTF. The CDR3 bases are TGCGCCAGCAGCTCCTCCACCCTGACAGGGTCAACTAACTATGGCTACACCTTC.

This clonotype was recorded a few times. The V call is TRBV19, the J call TRBJ1-1; D perhaps matches TRBD1 (6 bases). The ends were cut back, 6 bases at V and 1 base at J, with 15 bases in the middle. Per germline, CDR1 LNHDA and CDR2 SQIVND (reference sequence). The CDR3 is 15 residues long. In nucleotides, the CDR3 is TGTGCCAGTAGGGGTGTCAGGGGTGCGAACACTGAAGCTTTCTTT. Translated: CASRGVRGANTEAFF.

CDR3 sequence: CATSRELAGVDEQFF. CDR3 in DNA: TGTGCCACCAGCAGAGAACTAGCGGGAGTGGATGAGCAGTTCTTC. The V and J genes are TRBV15 and TRBJ2-1, with 11 bases identical to TRBD2. Germline V gene lookup returns CDR1 LNHNV and CDR2 YYDKDF (reference sequence). This CDR3 spans 15 amino acids. V was clipped by 0 bases and J by 8 bases; unmatched bases: 3.

This clonotype was observed a few times. The rearrangement links TRBV24-1 to TRBJ2-2; TRBD1 matches 8 bases. CDR1 is KGHDR and CDR2 is SFDVKD in the germline V gene. CDR3 length equals 14 residues. V trimming: 3 bases; J trimming: 5 bases; junction bases outside the gene matches: 1. CDR3 region: CATSDRQGTGELFF. CDR3 nucleotides: TGTGCCACCAGTGATCGACAGGGGACCGGGGAGCTGTTTTTT.

The chain joins TRBV11-2 to TRBJ2-5; 9 bases line up with TRBD2. The germline gives CDR1 SGHAT, CDR2 FQNNGV. V gave up 5 bases and J gave up 4 bases; unmatched junction bases: 17. The CDR3 runs to 18 residues. The CDR3 DNA reads as TGTGCCAGCAGCGCTCCGTTGGGTAGCGGGGGCCTACGAGAGACCCAGTACTTC. Translation gives CASSAPLGSGGLRETQYF.

The chain joins TRBV6-1 to TRBJ1-2; TRBD1 matches 9 bases. V shed 0 bases, J shed 1 base, and the junction held 3 bases outside the gene matches. The CDR3 length is 16 residues. Germline V gene sequence: CDR1 MNHNS, CDR2 SASEGT. The CDR3 here is CASSEALDRGNYGYTF. The CDR3, as DNA: TGTGCCAGCAGTGAAGCGCTGGACAGGGGTAACTATGGCTACACCTTC.

The chain couples TRBV11-2 to TRBJ2-1, with 12 bases aligning to TRBD2. This CDR3 has 15 amino acids. Germline V lookup: CDR1 SGHAT, CDR2 FQNNGV. The J segment lost 6 bases and the V segment lost 4 bases, leaving 4 bases of the junction unmatched. The CDR3 reads CASSSGLAGLNEQFF. As DNA, the CDR3 is TGTGCCAGCAGCTCTGGACTAGCGGGACTCAATGAGCAGTTCTTC.

The chain couples TRBV6-1 to TRBJ1-1, with a weak D call TRBD1 (6 bases). The CDR3 totals 14 residues. The germline V gene has CDR1 MNHNS and CDR2 SASEGT. Trimming left V 8 bases short and J 4 bases short, with 17 bases between. The CDR3 is CASESGVSGTEAFF. The CDR3 coding sequence is TGTGCCAGCGAATCAGGGGTATCGGGCACTGAAGCTTTCTTT.

In this sample, this clonotype turned up a few times. This chain links TRBV15 with TRBJ1-1; D gene ambiguous. With 0 bases removed from V and 4 bases from J, the gap between germline ends came to 9 bases. The CDR3 is 14 residues long. Germline V gene sequence: CDR1 LNHNV, CDR2 YYDKDF (reference sequence). Here the CDR3 DNA reads TGTGCCACCAGCAGAGATTTACGGGCCACTGAAGCTTTCTTT. Translated: CATSRDLRATEAFF.

The sample holds a few counts of this clonotype. The rearrangement joins TRBV6-2 or TRBV6-3 to TRBJ1-5; 10 positions agree with TRBD1. The CDR3 is 15 residues long. Trimming removed 5 bases from V and 5 bases from J; junction bases left unmatched: 6. Germline assignment: CDR1 MNHEY and CDR2 SVGEGT. The CDR3 DNA reads as TGTGCCAGCAGTCCTGGGGACAGGGGAGATCAGCCCCAGCATTTT. It codes for CASSPGDRGDQPQHF.

The chain couples TRBV24-1 to TRBJ2-5; 14 positions match TRBD2. The germline gives CDR1 KGHDR, CDR2 SFDVKD. The CDR3 totals 17 residues. With V trimmed by 8 bases and J by 3 bases, 10 bases remained unmatched. The CDR3 spells CATNSRLAGGPEETQYF. CDR3 DNA sequence: TGTGCCACCAACTCAAGACTAGCGGGAGGGCCTGAAGAGACCCAGTACTTC.